The present T cell receptor (beta chain) was sequenced within a study of blood T cell repertoires in COVID-19. Overall study: Samples representing acute and convalescent COVID-19 were sourced from the United States, Italy and Spain. T cells, B-cell-depleted T cells, or PBMCs supplied cDNA or gDNA.

The CDR3 runs 14 residues. The V and J ends lost 2 bases and 8 bases, in that order; junction bases with no gene match: 1. Per germline, CDR1 MGHRA and CDR2 YSYEKL. All enrollees were roughly 18 to 90 years old and from approximately 25 US areas. Authors' data handling: Amplifying reference gene primers gave estimates of nucleated cell counts. The protocol was immunoSEQ multiplex PCR, while the TCRdb copy is restricted to in-frame clones and leaves out a portion. V and J calls and clone size are given by that table; D and trimming were obtained from the DNA. The sample lists a few hundred thousand clones, about 88% occurring once.

The receptor's source is a young man with acute COVID-19. The V call is TRBV4-1, the J call TRBJ2-4; 12 nucleotides line up with TRBD2. The source material was PBMCs or T cells enriched from blood (not recorded which). CDR3 sequence reads: CASSQRLAGDIQYF. In DNA form, the CDR3 reads TGCGCCAGCAGCCAAAGACTAGCGGGAGACATTCAGTACTTC.